This T cell receptor beta chain was retrieved from a study of blood T cell repertoires in COVID-19. This CDR3 comprises 16 residues. J lost 5 bases, V lost 1 base, and 6 bases had no gene match. Per germline, CDR1 SGHTA and CDR2 FQGTGA. In the source study's methods: Reference gene primer amplification yielded estimated nucleated cell counts. The protocol was immunoSEQ multiplex PCR, while the TCRdb copy is restricted to in-frame clones and leaves out a portion. D and trimming were read from the DNA, whereas the V and J calls and clone size are those reported in that table. The sample lists approximately 150,000 clones, about 88% occurring once.

Sequencing was carried out using peripheral blood. V and J are TRBV7-3 and TRBJ2-5, with 11 bases fitting TRBD2. This TCR came from a man aged 50 to 59 who had recovered from COVID-19. The CDR3 DNA sequence: TGTGCCAGCAGCTTAAAACTAGCGGGAGTCCGGGAGACCCAGTACTTC. It translates to CASSLKLAGVRETQYF. Full variable domain (remainder filled in from reference TRBV7-3 and TRBJ2-5): GAGVSQTPSNKVTEKGKYVELRCDPISGHTALYWYRQSLGQGPEFLIYFQGTGAADDSGLPNDRFFAVRPEGSVSTLKIQRTERGDSAVYLCASSLKLAGVRETQYFGPGTRLLVL.